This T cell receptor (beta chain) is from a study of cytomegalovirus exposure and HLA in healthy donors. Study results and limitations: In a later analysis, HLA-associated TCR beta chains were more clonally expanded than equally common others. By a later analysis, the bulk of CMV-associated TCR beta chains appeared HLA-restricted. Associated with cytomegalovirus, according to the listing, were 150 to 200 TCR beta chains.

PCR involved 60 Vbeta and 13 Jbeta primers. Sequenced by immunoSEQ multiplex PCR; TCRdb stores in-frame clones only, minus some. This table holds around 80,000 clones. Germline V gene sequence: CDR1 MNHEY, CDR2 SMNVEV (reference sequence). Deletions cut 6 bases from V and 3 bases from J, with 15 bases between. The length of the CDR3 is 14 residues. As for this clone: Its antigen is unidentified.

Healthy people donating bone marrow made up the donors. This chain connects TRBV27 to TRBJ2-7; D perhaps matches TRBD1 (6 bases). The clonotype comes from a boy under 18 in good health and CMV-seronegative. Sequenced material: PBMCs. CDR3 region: CASSLTGAFYEQYF. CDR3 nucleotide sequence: TGTGCCAGCAGCCTGACAGGAGCCTTCTACGAGCAGTACTTC.